The TCR beta chain described here comes from a study of beta chain features in type 1 diabetes. Broader study findings: When Type 1 diabetes patients were examined, their TCRB CDR3s proved moderately but significantly shorter in all four CD4+ subsets. In patients and controls equally, PCR might favor templates that are shorter.

A word on this clone: No antigen is known for it.

CDR1 SEHNR and CDR2 FQNEAQ come from the germline V gene (reference sequence). Trimming removed 1 base from V and 8 bases from J, with 3 bases in between. The length of the CDR3 is 11 residues. Expressed TCRB transcripts were sequenced, since all the RNA that had been isolated was reverse transcribed. Libraries were prepared by immunoSEQ multiplex PCR; TCRdb keeps only in-frame clonotypes and omits some of them. Of 900,000 or so clones in the sample, 15% to 20% were seen once. The specimen sequenced was naive CD4+ T cells from blood. This receptor was obtained from a woman aged 18-29 years in good health. This rearrangement joins TRBV7-9 to TRBJ2-1; D is ambiguous. This CDR3 is CASSLGDEQFF. The DNA for the CDR3 is TGTGCCAGCAGCTTAGGCGATGAGCAGTTCTTC. The full variable domain, in which reference TRBV7-9 and TRBJ2-1 provide the parts outside the CDR3, is DTGVSQNPRHKITKRGQNVTFRCDPISEHNRLYWYRQTLGQGPEFLTYFQNEAQLEKSRLLSDRFSAERPKGSFSTLEIQRTEQGDSAMYLCASSLGDEQFFGPGTRLTVL.